Each of the 4 T cell receptor beta chains below was sequenced from the same sample in a study of CD8 T cells in Susac syndrome. RNA in amounts of about 0.45 to 1 ug was reverse transcribed with random hexamers. A single record per CDR3 protein comes from TCRdb applying MiXCR to the immunoSEQ multiplex PCR reads. The sample carries 230,000 or so distinct CDR3 sequences, 95% recorded once. Sequences were obtained from CD4+ T cells from PBMCs. Receptors were obtained from a human donor with multiple sclerosis.

The V gene is TRBV9, the J gene TRBJ2-2; D is unclear. Germline V gene data show CDR1 as SGDLS and CDR2 as YYNGEE. Trimming took 4 bases from V and 6 from J, leaving 13 bases between them. The CDR3 has 14 amino acids. CDR3: CASSLSEIPGELFF. The CDR3, as DNA: TGTGCCAGCAGCCTATCGGAGATACCCGGGGAGCTGTTTTTT.

Written as DNA, the CDR3 is TGTGCCAGCAGCCAAGTGGAAGGAGTTGAGTGGACTGAAGCTTTCTTT. It encodes CASSQVEGVEWTEAFF. The chain carries TRBV4-2 and TRBJ1-1; D remains ambiguous. V gave up 1 base and J gave up 5 bases, with 17 bases separating them. The CDR3 sequence is 16 residues long. Per the germline V gene, CDR1 is LGHNA and CDR2 is YNFKEQ.

The rearrangement links TRBV7-9 to TRBJ2-7; 7 bases match TRBD2. Per the germline V gene, CDR1 is SEHNR and CDR2 is FQNEAQ (reference sequence). The V segment lost 3 bases and the J segment 1 base; nucleotides outside the gene matches: 6. CDR3 length: 15 residues. The CDR3 nucleotides are TGTGCCAGCAGCTTTGGGGCTAGCGGATCCTACGAGCAGTACTTC. It yields the protein CASSFGASGSYEQYF. Supplemented by reference TRBV7-9 and TRBJ2-7, the full variable domain reads DTGVSQNPRHKITKRGQNVTFRCDPISEHNRLYWYRQTLGQGPEFLTYFQNEAQLEKSRLLSDRFSAERPKGSFSTLEIQRTEQGDSAMYLCASSFGASGSYEQYFGPGTRLTVT.

The chain uses TRBV2 and TRBJ1-1; 11 bases line up with TRBD1. This CDR3 is 15 amino acids long. V lost 6 bases, J lost 3 bases, and 6 bases stayed unmatched. CDR1 and CDR2 from the germline V gene are SNHLY and FYNNEI. The CDR3 nucleotides are TGTGCCAGCAGGGGACAGGGGGTGTGGGACACTGAAGCTTTCTTT. Translating gives CASRGQGVWDTEAFF.